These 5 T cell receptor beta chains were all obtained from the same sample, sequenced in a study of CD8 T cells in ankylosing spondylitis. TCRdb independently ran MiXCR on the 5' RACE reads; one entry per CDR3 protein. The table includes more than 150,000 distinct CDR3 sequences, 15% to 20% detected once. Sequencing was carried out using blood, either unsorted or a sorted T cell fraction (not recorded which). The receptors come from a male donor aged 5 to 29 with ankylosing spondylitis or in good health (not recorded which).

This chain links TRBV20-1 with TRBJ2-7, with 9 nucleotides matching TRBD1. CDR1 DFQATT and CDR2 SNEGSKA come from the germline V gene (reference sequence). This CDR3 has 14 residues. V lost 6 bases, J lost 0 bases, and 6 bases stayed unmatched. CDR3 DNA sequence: TGCAGTGCCTTGGACAGGGGAGTCTCCTACGAGCAGTACGTC. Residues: CSALDRGVSYEQYV.

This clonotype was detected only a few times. The CDR3, as DNA: TGCAGCGTGACGGTGCTCTCTGGAAACACCATATATTTT. Its protein product is CSVTVLSGNTIYF. The chain combines TRBV29-1 with TRBJ1-3; D is unresolved. Germline V gene data show CDR1 as SQVTM and CDR2 as ANQGSEA. This CDR3 contains 13 residues. The V gene lost 6 bases and the J gene lost 0 bases, with 9 bases spanning the gap.

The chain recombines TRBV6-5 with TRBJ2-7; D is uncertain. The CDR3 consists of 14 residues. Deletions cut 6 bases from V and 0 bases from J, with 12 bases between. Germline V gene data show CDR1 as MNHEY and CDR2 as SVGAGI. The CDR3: CASRIVGSSYEQYF. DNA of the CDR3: TGTGCCAGCAGGATAGTCGGATCCTCCTACGAGCAGTACTTC.

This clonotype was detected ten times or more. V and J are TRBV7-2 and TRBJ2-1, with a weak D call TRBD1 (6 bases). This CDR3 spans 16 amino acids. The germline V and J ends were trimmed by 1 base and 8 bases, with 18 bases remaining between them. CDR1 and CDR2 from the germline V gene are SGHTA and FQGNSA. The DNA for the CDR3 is TGTGCCAGCAGCTTAGGAGGGGGTGTATGGATCGATGAGCAGTTCTTC. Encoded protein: CASSLGGGVWIDEQFF. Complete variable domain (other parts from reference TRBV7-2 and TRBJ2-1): GAGVSQSPSNKVTEKGKDVELRCDPISGHTALYWYRQSLGQGLEFLIYFQGNSAPDKSGLPSDRFSAERTGGSVSTLTIQRTQQEDSAVYLCASSLGGGVWIDEQFFGPGTRLTVL.

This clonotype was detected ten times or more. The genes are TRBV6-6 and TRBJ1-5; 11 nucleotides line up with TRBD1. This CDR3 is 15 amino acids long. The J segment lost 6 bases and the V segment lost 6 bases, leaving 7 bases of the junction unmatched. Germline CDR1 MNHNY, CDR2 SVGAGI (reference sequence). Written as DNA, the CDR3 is TGTGCCAGCAGCCAGGACAGGGGGCCTTCTCAGCCCCAGCATTTT. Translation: CASSQDRGPSQPQHF.